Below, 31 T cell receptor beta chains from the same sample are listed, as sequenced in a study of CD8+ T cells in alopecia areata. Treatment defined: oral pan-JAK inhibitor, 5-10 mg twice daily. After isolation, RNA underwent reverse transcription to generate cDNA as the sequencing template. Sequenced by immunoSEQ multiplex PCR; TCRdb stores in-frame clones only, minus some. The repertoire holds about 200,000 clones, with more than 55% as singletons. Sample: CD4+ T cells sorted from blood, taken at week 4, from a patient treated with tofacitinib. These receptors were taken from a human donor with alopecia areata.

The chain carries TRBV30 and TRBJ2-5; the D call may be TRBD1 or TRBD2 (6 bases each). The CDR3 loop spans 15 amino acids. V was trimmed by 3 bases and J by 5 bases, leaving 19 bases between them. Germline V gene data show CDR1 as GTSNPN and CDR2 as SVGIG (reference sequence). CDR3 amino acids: CAWSVGGGGQETQYF. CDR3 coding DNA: TGTGCCTGGAGCGTCGGAGGGGGAGGTCAGGAGACCCAGTACTTC. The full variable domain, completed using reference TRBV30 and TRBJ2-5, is SQTIHQWPATLVQPVGSPLSLECTVEGTSNPNLYWYRQAAGRGLQLLFYSVGIGQISSEVPQNLSASRPQDRQFILSSKKLLLSDSGFYLCAWSVGGGGQETQYFGPGTRLLVL.

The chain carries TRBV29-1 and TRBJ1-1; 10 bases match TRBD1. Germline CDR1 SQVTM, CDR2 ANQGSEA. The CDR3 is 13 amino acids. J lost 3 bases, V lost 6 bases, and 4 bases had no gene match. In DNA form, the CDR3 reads TGCAGCGTCCGACAGGGGGCGGACACTGAAGCTTTCTTT. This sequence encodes CSVRQGADTEAFF.

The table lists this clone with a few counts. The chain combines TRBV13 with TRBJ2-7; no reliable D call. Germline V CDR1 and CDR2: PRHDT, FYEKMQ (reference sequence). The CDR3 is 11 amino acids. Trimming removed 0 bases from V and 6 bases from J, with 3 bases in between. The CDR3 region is CASSLGFEQYF. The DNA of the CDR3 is TGTGCCAGCAGCTTAGGGTTCGAGCAGTACTTC.

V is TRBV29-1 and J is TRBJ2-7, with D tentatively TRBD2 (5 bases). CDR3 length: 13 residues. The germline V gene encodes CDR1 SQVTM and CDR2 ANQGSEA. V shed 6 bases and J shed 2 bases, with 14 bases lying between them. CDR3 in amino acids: CSVDPSGTYEQYF. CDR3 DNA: TGCAGCGTCGACCCCTCGGGAACCTACGAGCAGTACTTC.

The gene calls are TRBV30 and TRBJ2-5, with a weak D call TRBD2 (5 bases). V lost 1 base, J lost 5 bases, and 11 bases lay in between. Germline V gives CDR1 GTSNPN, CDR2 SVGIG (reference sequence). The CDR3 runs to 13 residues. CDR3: CAWSARGPETQYF. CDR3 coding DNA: TGTGCCTGGAGTGCTCGAGGGCCGGAGACCCAGTACTTC.

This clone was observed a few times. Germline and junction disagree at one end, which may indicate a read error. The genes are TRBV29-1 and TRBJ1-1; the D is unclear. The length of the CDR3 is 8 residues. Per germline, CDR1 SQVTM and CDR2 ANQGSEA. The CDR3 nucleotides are TGCAGTATTTCGGGTGCCGGTTTT. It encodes CSISGAGF.

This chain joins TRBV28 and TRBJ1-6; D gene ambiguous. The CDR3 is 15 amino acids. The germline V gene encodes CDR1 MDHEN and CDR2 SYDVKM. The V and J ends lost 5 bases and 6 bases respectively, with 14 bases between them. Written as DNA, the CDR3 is TGTGCCAGCAGTCAGACCCGAGGAGTTAATTCACCCCTCCACTTT. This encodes CASSQTRGVNSPLHF.

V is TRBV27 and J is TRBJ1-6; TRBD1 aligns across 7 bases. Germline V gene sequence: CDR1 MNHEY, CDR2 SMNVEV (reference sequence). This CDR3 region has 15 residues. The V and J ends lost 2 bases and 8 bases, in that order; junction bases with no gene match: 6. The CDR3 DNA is TGTGCCAGCAGTTTAAAGGGGGCTGCAGATTCACCCCTCCACTTT. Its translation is CASSLKGAADSPLHF.

The CDR3, as DNA: TGTGCCAGCAGCCCCCAGGGACGGAGTGGACCCCTCCACTTT. Translated: CASSPQGRSGPLHF. The chain uses TRBV7-2 and TRBJ1-6; D may be TRBD1 (5 bases). V was shortened by 5 bases and J by 12 bases, with 17 bases between the two germline ends. The CDR3 covers 14 residues. Germline V gene lookup returns CDR1 SGHTA and CDR2 FQGNSA.

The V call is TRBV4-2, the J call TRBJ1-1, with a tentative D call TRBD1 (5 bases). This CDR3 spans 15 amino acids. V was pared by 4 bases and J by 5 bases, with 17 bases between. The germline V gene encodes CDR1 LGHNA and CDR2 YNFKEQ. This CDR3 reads CASSPTRTLDTEAFF. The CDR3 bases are TGTGCCAGCAGCCCAACGAGGACATTGGATACTGAAGCTTTCTTT.

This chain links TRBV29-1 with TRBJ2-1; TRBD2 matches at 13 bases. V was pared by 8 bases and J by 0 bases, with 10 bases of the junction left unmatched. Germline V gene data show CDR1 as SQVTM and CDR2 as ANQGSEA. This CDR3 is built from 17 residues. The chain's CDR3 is CSSDGTSGVSSYNEQFF. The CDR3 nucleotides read TGCAGCTCAGATGGGACTAGCGGGGTAAGCTCCTACAATGAGCAGTTCTTC.

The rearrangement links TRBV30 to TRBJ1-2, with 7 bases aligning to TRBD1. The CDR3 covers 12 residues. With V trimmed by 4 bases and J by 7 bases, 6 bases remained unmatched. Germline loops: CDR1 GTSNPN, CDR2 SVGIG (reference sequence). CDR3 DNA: TGTGCCTGGACCGCGGCAGGGGGTGGCTACACCTTC. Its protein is CAWTAAGGGYTF. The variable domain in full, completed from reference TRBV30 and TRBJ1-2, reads SQTIHQWPATLVQPVGSPLSLECTVEGTSNPNLYWYRQAAGRGLQLLFYSVGIGQISSEVPQNLSASRPQDRQFILSSKKLLLSDSGFYLCAWTAAGGGYTFGSGTRLTVV.

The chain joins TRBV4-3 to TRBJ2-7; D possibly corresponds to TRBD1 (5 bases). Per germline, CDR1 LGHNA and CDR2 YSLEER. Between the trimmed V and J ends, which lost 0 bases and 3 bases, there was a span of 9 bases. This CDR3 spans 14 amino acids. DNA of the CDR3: TGCGCCAGCAGCCAAGATCCTCAGGGCTACGAGCAGTACTTC. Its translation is CASSQDPQGYEQYF.

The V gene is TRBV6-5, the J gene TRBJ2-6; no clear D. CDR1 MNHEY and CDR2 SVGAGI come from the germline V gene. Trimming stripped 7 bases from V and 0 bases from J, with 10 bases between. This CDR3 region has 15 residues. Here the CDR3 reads CASTNLFSGANVLTF. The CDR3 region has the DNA TGTGCCAGCACCAACCTATTCTCTGGGGCCAACGTCCTGACTTTC.

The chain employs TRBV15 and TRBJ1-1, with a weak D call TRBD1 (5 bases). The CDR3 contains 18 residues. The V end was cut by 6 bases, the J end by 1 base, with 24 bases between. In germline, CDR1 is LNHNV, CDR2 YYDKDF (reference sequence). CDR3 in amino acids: CATRGEGPFLRENTEAFF. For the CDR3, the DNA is TGTGCCACCAGGGGGGAGGGACCATTCCTAAGGGAGAACACTGAAGCTTTCTTT.

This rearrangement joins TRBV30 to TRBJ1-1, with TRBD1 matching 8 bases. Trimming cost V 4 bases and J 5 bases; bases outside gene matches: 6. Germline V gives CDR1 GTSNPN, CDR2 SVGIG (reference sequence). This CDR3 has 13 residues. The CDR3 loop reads CAWNPQGGTEAFF. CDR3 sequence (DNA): TGTGCCTGGAACCCACAGGGGGGGACTGAAGCTTTCTTT.

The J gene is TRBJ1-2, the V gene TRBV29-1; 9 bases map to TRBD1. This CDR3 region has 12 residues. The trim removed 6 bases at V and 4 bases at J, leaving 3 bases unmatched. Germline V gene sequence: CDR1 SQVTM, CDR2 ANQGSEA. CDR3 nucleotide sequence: TGCAGCGTCACAGGGGGCAGCTATGGCTACACCTTC. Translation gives CSVTGGSYGYTF.

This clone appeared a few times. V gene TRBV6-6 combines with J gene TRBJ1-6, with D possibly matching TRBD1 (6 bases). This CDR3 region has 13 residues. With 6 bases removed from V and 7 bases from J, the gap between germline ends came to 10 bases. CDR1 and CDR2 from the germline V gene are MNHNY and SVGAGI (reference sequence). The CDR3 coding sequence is TGTGCCAGCAGGGCAGGGGTGAATTCACCCCTCCACTTT. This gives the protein CASRAGVNSPLHF.

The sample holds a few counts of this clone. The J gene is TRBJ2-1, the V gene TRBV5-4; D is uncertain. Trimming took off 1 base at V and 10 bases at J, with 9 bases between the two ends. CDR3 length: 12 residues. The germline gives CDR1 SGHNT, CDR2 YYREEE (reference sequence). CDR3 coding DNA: TGTGCCAGCAGCTTGAGTAGGGTCGAGCAGTTCTTC. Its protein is CASSLSRVEQFF.

Written as DNA, the CDR3 is TGTGCCTGGAGTAAGGGACAGGGGGGAAGCGAGCAGTACTTC. It specifies CAWSKGQGGSEQYF. This chain joins TRBV30 and TRBJ2-7, with TRBD1 identical over 11 bases. With 2 bases clipped from V and 6 bases from J, the junction kept 6 bases outside the gene matches. This CDR3 has 14 residues. From germline, CDR1 is GTSNPN and CDR2 SVGIG (reference sequence).

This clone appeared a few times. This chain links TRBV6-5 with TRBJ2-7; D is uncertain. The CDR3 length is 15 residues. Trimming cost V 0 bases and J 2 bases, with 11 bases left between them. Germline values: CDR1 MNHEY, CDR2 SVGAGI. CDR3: CASSYSFVQPYEQYF. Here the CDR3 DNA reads TGTGCCAGCAGTTACTCTTTCGTACAGCCCTACGAGCAGTACTTC.

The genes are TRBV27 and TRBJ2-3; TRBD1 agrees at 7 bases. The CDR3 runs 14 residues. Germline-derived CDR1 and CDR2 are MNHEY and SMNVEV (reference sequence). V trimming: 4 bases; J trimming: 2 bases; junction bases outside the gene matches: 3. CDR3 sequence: CASSSGTVTDTQYF. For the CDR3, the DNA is TGTGCCAGCAGTTCCGGGACAGTCACAGATACGCAGTATTTT.

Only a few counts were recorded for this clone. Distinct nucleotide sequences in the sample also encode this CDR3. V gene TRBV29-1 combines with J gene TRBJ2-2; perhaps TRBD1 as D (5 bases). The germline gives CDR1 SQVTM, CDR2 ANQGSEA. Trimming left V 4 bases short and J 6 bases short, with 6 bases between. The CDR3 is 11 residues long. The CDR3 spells CSVAGSGELFF. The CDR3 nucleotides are TGCAGCGTTGCAGGGTCCGGGGAGCTGTTTTTT.

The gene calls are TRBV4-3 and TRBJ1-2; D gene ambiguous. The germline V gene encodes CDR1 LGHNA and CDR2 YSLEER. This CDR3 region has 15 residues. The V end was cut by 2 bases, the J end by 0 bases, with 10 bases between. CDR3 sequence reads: CASSQRPRANYGYTF. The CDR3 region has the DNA TGCGCCAGCAGCCAAAGACCGAGAGCTAACTATGGCTACACCTTC.

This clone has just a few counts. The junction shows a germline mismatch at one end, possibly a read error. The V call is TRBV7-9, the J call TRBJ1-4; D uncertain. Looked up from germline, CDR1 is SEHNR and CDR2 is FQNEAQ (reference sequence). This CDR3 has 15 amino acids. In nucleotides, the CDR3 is TGTGCCAGCAGTTTAGTGCAGGCGCTTAATGAAAAACTGTTTTTT. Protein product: CASSLVQALNEKLFF.

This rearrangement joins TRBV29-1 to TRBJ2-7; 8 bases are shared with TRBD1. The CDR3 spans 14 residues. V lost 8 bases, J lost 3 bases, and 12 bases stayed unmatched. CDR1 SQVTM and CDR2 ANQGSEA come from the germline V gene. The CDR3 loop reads CSIMRTGQIYEQYF. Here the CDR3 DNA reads TGCAGCATCATGCGGACAGGGCAAATCTACGAGCAGTACTTC.

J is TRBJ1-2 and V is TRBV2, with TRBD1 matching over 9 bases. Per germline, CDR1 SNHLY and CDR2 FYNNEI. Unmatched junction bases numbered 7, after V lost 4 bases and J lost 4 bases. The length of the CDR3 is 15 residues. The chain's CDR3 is CASSVAGTGSYGYTF. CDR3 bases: TGTGCCAGCAGTGTTGCAGGGACAGGGTCCTATGGCTACACCTTC.

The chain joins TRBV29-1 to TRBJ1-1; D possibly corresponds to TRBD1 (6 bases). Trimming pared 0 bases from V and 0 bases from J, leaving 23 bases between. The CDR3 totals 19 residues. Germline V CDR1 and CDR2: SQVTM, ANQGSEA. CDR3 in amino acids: CSVEEGRGHARSLNTEAFF. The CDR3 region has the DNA TGCAGCGTTGAAGAGGGAAGGGGACACGCGCGAAGCTTGAACACTGAAGCTTTCTTT.

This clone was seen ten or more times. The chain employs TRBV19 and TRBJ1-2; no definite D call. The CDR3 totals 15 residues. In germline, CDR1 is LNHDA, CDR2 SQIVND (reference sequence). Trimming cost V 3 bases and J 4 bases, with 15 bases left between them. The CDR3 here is CASSIAVPPTYGYTF. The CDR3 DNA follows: TGTGCCAGTAGTATTGCGGTCCCCCCGACCTATGGCTACACCTTC.

The CDR3 DNA follows: TGTGCCAGCAGTTACGCGAACACTGAAGCTTTCTTT. It specifies CASSYANTEAFF. V and J are TRBV6-5 and TRBJ1-1; no clear D. The germline V gene has CDR1 MNHEY and CDR2 SVGAGI. The CDR3 has 12 amino acids. The V end lost 2 bases, the J end lost 1 base, and 2 bases lay between the germline ends.

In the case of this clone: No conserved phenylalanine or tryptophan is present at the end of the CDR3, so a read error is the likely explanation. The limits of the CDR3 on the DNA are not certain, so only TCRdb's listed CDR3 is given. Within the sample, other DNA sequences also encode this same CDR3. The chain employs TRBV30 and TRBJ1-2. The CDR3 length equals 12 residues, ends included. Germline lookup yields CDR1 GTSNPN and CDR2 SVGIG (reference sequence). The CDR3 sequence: CAWRGAGKPAVY.